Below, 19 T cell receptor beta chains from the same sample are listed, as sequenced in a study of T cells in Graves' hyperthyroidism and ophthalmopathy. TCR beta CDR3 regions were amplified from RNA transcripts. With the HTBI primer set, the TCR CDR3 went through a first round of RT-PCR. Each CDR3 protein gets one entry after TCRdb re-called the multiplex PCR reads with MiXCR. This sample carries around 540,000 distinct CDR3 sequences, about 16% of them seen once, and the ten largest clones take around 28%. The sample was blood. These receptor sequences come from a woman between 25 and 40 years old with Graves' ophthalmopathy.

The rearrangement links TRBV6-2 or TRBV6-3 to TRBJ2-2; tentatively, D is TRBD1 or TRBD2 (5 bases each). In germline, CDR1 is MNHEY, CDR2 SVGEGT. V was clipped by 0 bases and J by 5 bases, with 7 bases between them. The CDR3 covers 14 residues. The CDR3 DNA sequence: TGTGCCAGCAGTTACTCGGGGGTTACCGGGGAGCTGTTTTTT. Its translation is CASSYSGVTGELFF.

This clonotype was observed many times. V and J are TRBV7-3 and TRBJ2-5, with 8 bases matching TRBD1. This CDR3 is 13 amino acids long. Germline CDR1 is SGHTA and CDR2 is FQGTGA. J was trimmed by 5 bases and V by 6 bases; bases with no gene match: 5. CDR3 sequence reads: CASSSTGEETQYF. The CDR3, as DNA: TGTGCCAGCAGTTCGACAGGGGAGGAGACCCAGTACTTC.

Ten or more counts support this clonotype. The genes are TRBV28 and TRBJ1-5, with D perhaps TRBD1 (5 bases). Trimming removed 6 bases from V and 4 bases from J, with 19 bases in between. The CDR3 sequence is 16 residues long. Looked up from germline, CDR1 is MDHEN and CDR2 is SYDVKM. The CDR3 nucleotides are TGTGCCAGCAGCCCTACCCGGGGACTCCAAAATCAGCCCCAGCATTTT. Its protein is CASSPTRGLQNQPQHF.

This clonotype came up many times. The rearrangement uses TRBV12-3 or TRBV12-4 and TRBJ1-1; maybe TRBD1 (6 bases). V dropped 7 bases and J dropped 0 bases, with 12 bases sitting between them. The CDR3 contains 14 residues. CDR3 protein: CASTQQGLNTEAFF. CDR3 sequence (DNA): TGTGCCAGCACCCAGCAGGGGCTGAACACTGAAGCTTTCTTT.

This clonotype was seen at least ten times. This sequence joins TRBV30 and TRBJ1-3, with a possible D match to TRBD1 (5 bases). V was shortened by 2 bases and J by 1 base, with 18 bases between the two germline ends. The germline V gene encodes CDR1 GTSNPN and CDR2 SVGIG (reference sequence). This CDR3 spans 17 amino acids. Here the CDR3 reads CAWSPGTERMSGNTIYF. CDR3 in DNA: TGTGCCTGGAGTCCCGGGACCGAGAGAATGTCTGGAAACACCATATATTTT.

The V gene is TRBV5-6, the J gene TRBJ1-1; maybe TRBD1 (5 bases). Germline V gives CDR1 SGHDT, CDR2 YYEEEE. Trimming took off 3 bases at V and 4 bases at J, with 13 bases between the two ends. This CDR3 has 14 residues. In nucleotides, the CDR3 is TGTGCCAGCAGCTCCTTTGGGGACCCCACTGAAGCTTTCTTT. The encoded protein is CASSSFGDPTEAFF. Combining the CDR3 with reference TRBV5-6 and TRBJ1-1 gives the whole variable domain DAGVTQSPTHLIKTRGQQVTLRCSPKSGHDTVSWYQQALGQGPQFIFQYYEEEERQRGNFPDRFSGHQFPNYSSELNVNALLLGDSALYLCASSSFGDPTEAFFGQGTRLTVV.

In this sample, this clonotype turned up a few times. This CDR3 reads CASSEVRALNQPQHF. CDR3 nucleotides: TGTGCCAGCAGTGAAGTTCGGGCCTTAAATCAGCCCCAGCATTTT. The V and J genes are TRBV6-1 and TRBJ1-5; D not resolved. Trimming stripped 1 base from V and 4 bases from J, with 11 bases between. Germline CDR1 reads MNHNS; CDR2 reads SASEGT. This CDR3 comprises 15 residues.

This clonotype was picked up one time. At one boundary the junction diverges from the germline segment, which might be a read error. DNA for the CDR3: TGTGCCAGCAGTAGCGGGAAAAGCTACGAGCGGTACTTC. As protein: CASSSGKSYERYF. The genes are TRBV28 and TRBJ2-7; TRBD2 matches at 7 bases. Germline V gives CDR1 MDHEN, CDR2 SYDVKM. The CDR3 has 13 residues. The full variable domain, completed using reference TRBV28 and TRBJ2-7, is DVKVTQSSRYLVKRTGEKVFLECVQDMDHENMFWYRQDPGLGLRLIYFSYDVKMKEKGDIPEGYSVSREKKERFSLILESASTNQTSMYLCASSSGKSYERYFGPGTRLTVT.

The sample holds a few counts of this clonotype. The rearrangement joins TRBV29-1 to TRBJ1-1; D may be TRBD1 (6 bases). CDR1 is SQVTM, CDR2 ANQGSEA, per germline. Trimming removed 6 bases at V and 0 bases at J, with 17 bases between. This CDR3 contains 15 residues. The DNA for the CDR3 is TGCAGCGTCCTTACACCCGGGACATTGAACACTGAAGCTTTCTTT. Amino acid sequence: CSVLTPGTLNTEAFF.

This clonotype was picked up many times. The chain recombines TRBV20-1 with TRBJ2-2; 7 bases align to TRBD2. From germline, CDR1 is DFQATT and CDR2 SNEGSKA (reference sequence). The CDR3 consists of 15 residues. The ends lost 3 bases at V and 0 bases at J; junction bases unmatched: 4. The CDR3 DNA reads TGCAGTGCTAGTTCTAGCGGAGCGAACACCGGGGAGCTGTTTTTT. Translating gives CSASSSGANTGELFF.

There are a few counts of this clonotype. CDR3 DNA sequence: TGTGCCAGCAGCACAAGAGGGGAGCAGTTCTTC. This encodes CASSTRGEQFF. The rearrangement uses TRBV6-2 or TRBV6-3 and TRBJ2-1; tentative D call: TRBD2 (5 bases). V was cut by 6 bases and J by 10 bases, with 10 bases left in between. The length of the CDR3 is 11 residues. Germline loops: CDR1 MNHEY, CDR2 SVGEGT.

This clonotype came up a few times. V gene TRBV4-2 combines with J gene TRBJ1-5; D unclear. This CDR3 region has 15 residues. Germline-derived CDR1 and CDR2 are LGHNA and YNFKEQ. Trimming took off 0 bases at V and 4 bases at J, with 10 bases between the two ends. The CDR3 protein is CASSQDLRGNQPQHF. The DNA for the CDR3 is TGTGCCAGCAGCCAAGACTTACGGGGAAATCAGCCCCAGCATTTT.

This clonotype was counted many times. The CDR3 spells CASSSGTGETQYF. CDR3 coding DNA: TGTGCCAGCAGTTCCGGGACAGGAGAGACCCAGTACTTC. The rearrangement links TRBV12-3 or TRBV12-4 to TRBJ2-5; 8 bases agree with TRBD1. The V segment lost 4 bases and the J segment 4 bases; nucleotides outside the gene matches: 2. This CDR3 comprises 13 residues.

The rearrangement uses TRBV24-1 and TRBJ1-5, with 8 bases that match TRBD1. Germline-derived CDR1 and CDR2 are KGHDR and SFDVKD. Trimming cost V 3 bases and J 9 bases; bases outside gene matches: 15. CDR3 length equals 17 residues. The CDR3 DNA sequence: TGTGCCACCAGTGATGCCCCCGGGACAGGAGTCGTTATGCCCCAGCATTTT. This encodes CATSDAPGTGVVMPQHF.

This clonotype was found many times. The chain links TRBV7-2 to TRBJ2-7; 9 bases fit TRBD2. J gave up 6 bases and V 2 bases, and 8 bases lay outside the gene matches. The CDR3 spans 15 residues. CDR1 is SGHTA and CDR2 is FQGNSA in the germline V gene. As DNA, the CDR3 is TGTGCCAGCAGCTTAAGTCAACTAGCGGGTTCCGAGCAGTACTTC. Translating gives CASSLSQLAGSEQYF.

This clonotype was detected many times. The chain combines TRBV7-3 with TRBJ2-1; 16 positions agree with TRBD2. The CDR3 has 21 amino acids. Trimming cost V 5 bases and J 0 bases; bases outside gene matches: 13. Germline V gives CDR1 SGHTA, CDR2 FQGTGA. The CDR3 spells CASSPKKGTSGRGGSYNEQFF. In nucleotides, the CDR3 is TGTGCCAGCAGCCCCAAAAAGGGGACTAGCGGGAGGGGGGGCTCCTACAATGAGCAGTTCTTC.

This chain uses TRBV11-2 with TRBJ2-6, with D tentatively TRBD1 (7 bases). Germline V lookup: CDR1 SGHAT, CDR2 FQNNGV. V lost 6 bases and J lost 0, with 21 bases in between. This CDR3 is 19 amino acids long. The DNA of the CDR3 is TGTGCCAGCAGGTTCGAGATGGGGGGACAGAGCTCTGGGGCCAACGTCCTGACTTTC. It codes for CASRFEMGGQSSGANVLTF.

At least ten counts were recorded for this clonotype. In DNA, the CDR3 is TGTGCCAGCAGTTCCCGGACCGCCCGCTCCTACAATGAGCAGTTCTTC. Encoded protein: CASSSRTARSYNEQFF. The V and J genes are TRBV28 and TRBJ2-1; no clear D. Trimming took off 4 bases at V and 0 bases at J, with 13 bases between the two ends. This CDR3 region has 16 residues. The germline CDR1 and CDR2 sequences are MDHEN and SYDVKM. Based on the CDR3 plus reference TRBV28 and TRBJ2-1, the full variable domain is DVKVTQSSRYLVKRTGEKVFLECVQDMDHENMFWYRQDPGLGLRLIYFSYDVKMKEKGDIPEGYSVSREKKERFSLILESASTNQTSMYLCASSSRTARSYNEQFFGPGTRLTVL.

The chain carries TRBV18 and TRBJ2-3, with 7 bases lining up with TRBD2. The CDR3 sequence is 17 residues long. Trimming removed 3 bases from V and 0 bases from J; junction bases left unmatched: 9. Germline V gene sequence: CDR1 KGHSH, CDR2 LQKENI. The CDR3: CASSPTLAGASTDTQYF. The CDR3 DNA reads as TGTGCCAGCTCACCGACTTTGGCGGGAGCCAGCACAGATACGCAGTATTTT.